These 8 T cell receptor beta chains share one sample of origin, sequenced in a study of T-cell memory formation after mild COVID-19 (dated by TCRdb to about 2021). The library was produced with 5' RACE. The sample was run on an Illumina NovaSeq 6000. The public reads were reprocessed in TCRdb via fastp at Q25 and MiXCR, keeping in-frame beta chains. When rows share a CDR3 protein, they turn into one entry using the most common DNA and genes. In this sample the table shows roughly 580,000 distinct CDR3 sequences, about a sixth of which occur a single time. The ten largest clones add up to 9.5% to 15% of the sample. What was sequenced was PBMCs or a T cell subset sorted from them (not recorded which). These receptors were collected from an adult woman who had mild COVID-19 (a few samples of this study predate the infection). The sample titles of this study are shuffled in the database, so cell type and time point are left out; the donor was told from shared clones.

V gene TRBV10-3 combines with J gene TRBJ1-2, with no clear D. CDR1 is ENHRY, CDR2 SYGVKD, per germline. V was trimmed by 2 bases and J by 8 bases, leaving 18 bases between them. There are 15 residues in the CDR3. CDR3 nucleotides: TGTGCCATCAGTGAGGCTCCCCGGGCCGGATTAGGCTACACCTTC. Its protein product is CAISEAPRAGLGYTF.

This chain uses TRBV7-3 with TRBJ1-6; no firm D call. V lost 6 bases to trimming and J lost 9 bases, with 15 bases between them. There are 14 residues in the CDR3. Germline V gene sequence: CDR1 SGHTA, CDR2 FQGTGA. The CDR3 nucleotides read TGTGCCAGCAGTTCTGCCGCGACTGGTTCACCCCTCCACTTT. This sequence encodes CASSSAATGSPLHF.

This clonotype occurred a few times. As DNA, the CDR3 is TGTGCCAGCAGTGATCCGGGACAGGGGGCCTGGGGCTCCTACGAGCAGTACTTC. Its protein product is CASSDPGQGAWGSYEQYF. The rearrangement links TRBV25-1 to TRBJ2-7; 12 nucleotides line up with TRBD1. CDR1 is MGHDK, CDR2 SYGVNS, per germline. Trimming took 3 bases from V and 0 from J; bases not matched to a gene: 9. This CDR3 is built from 18 residues.

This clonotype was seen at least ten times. The CDR3, as DNA: TGTGCCAGCAGCGCCGCAGACCCCTACGAGCAGTACTTC. Its protein is CASSAADPYEQYF. The gene calls are TRBV9 and TRBJ2-7; D not certain. V shed 3 bases and J shed 2 bases, with 9 bases lying between them. This CDR3 spans 13 amino acids. The germline gives CDR1 SGDLS, CDR2 YYNGEE.

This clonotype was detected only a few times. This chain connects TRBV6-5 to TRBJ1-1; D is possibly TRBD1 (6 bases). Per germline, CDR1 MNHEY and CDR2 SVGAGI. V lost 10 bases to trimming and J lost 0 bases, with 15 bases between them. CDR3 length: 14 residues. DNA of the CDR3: TGTGCCACCGCTGAGGGGGGATTGAACACTGAAGCTTTCTTT. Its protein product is CATAEGGLNTEAFF.

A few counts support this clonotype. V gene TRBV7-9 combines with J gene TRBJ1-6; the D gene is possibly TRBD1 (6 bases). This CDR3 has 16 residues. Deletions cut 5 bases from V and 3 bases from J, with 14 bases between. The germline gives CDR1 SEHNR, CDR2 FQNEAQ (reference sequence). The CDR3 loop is CASSTPQGYYNSPLHF. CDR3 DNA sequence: TGTGCCAGCAGCACGCCACAGGGCTACTATAATTCACCCCTCCACTTT.

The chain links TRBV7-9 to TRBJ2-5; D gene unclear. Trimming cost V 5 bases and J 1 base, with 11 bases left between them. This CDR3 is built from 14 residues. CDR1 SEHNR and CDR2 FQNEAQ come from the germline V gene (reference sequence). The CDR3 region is CASSLESFQETQYF. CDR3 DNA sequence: TGTGCCAGCAGCCTAGAGTCTTTCCAAGAGACCCAGTACTTC.

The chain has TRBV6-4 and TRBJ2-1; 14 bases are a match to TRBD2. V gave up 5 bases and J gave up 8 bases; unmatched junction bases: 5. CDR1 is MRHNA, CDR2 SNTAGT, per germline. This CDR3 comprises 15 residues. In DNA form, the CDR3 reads TGTGCCAGCAGTAGACTAGCGGGAGGGCCCCATGAGCAGTTCTTC. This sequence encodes CASSRLAGGPHEQFF.